Listed below are T cell receptor beta chains from one sample, sequenced in a study of beta chain features in type 1 diabetes. Assay used: immunoSEQ multiplex PCR; TCRdb lists only in-frame clones, some missing. This sample has 810,000 or so clones, with around a sixth found just once. Sequencing was performed on naive CD4+ T cells from blood. The origin of the receptors is a woman aged 18 to 35 in good health. The CDR3 runs from the conserved cysteine through the conserved F or W. D genes are given only for firm matches. Only part of the rows carry a size: once, few, many, or a class if the clone is expanded.

J gene | clone size | V gene | D gene | CDR3 DNA | CDR3 protein
TRBJ2-7 | NA | TRBV7-2 | NA | TGTGCCAGCAGCCTTGGGACAACGATCGAGCAGTACTTC | CASSLGTTIEQYF
TRBJ1-2 | NA | TRBV18 | NA | TGTGCCAGCTCACCGAACTCAGACAGGCTGCGGGGCTACACCTTC | CASSPNSDRLRGYTF
TRBJ2-7 | NA | TRBV29-1 | TRBD2 | TGCAGCGTGGGGCGGCGGGGGGCGCATCGGGGCGGGGAGCAGTACTTC | CSVGRRGAHRGGEQYF
TRBJ2-3 | NA | TRBV19 | NA | TGTGCCAGTAGTATGGGCTACGACCTCACAGATACGCAGTATTTT | CASSMGYDLTDTQYF
TRBJ2-5 | few | TRBV7-2 | TRBD2 | TGTGCCAGCAGCTACGGAGCAGCGGGGGAGACCCAGTACTTC | CASSYGAAGETQYF
TRBJ2-7 | NA | TRBV2 | TRBD1 | TGTGCCAGCAGTGGACAGGGATCGCCCTACGAGCAGTACTTC | CASSGQGSPYEQYF
TRBJ2-7 | few | TRBV29-1 | TRBD2 | TGCAGCGTTGCCGGCGGGGGTGCCCTCGAGCAGTACTTC | CSVAGGGALEQYF
TRBJ1-5 | NA | TRBV5-1 | NA | TGCGCCAGCAGTCTAGACAGTCGCAATCAGCCCCAGCATTTT | CASSLDSRNQPQHF
TRBJ2-2 | NA | TRBV6-6 | NA | TGTGCCAGCAGTTACTTAGATAACACCGGGGAGCTGTTTTTT | CASSYLDNTGELFF
TRBJ2-7 | NA | TRBV2 | NA | TGTGCCAGCAGTGGGACAACTTACTCCTACGAGCAGTACTTC | CASSGTTYSYEQYF
TRBJ2-7 | NA | TRBV28 | NA | TGTGCCAGCAGCCAGCATCGTCGTCGAGAGCAGTACTTC | CASSQHRRREQYF